This T cell receptor beta chain comes out of a study of T cells in localized non-small cell lung cancer. Study-wide results and caveats: Higher blood T cell density went with longer overall survival. Researchers found a median approximately 50 of the top 100 tumor clones in adjacent lung. Uninvolved adjacent lung, not tumor, had the highest T cell clonality.

On this clone: Its antigen is still unknown.

TCRdb's copy holds only in-frame clones and misses some; the assay was immunoSEQ multiplex PCR. Counted here are around 55,000 clones, 70% to 90% occurring once; the ten biggest clones make up approximately 15%. The CDR3 runs to 16 residues. CDR1 and CDR2 from the germline V gene are SGHRS and YFSETQ. V lost 3 bases and J lost 0, with 10 bases in between. The sample consisted of PBMCs, taken before any cancer treatment. The receptor's source is a female donor with stage II lung adenocarcinoma. The chain couples TRBV5-1 to TRBJ2-6; tentative D call: TRBD1 (6 bases). The CDR3 coding sequence is TGCGCCAGCAGCTCAGGGGAGCTCTCTGGGGCCAACGTCCTGACTTTC. Protein sequence: CASSSGELSGANVLTF.